The 25 T cell receptor beta chains reported below all come from one sample, sequenced in a study of early T cells in non-severe SARS-CoV-2 infection. TCRdb called the 5' RACE reads again in MiXCR, with one record for every CDR3 protein. The repertoire holds 90,000 to 100,000 distinct CDR3 sequences, with approximately 13% as singletons. The sequenced material came from whole blood. These TCRs come from an adult who was a healthcare worker with PCR-confirmed SARS-CoV-2 infection or an uninfected control (not recorded which).

This clonotype was detected ten times or more. V usage is TRBV20-1 and J usage is TRBJ2-5, with 9 bases identical to TRBD2. From germline, CDR1 is DFQATT and CDR2 SNEGSKA (reference sequence). V gave up 3 bases and J gave up 4 bases; unmatched junction bases: 6. The CDR3 sequence is 14 residues long. The CDR3 bases are TGCAGTGCTAGGGAGACTAGCGGCGTAGAGACCCAGTACTTC. Protein product: CSARETSGVETQYF.

This clonotype was observed many times. J is TRBJ2-1 and V is TRBV24-1; 8 bases line up with TRBD2. Germline V gene sequence: CDR1 KGHDR, CDR2 SFDVKD. The CDR3 is 16 amino acids. After removal of 3 bases from V and 4 bases from J, the junction contained 7 bases not matched to a gene. As DNA, the CDR3 is TGTGCCACCAGTGATCCCGGGACTAGTCGTTACAATGAGCAGTTCTTC. Residues: CATSDPGTSRYNEQFF.

V gene TRBV27 combines with J gene TRBJ2-7; 10 bases map to TRBD2. With V trimmed by 6 bases and J by 3 bases, 5 bases remained unmatched. The germline CDR1 and CDR2 sequences are MNHEY and SMNVEV (reference sequence). The CDR3 loop spans 14 amino acids. The CDR3 spells CASRERGGLYEQYF. DNA of the CDR3: TGTGCCAGCAGAGAGCGGGGGGGCCTCTACGAGCAGTACTTC.

In this sample, this clonotype turned up many times. This CDR3 reads CASSLGSSGDPRDEQFF. Here the CDR3 DNA reads TGTGCCAGCAGTTTAGGGTCTAGCGGGGACCCTCGGGATGAGCAGTTCTTC. V is TRBV12-3 or TRBV12-4 and J is TRBJ2-1; 9 nucleotides align to TRBD2. V trimming: 1 base; J trimming: 8 bases; junction bases outside the gene matches: 12. The CDR3 is made up of 17 amino acids.

The sample holds a few counts of this clonotype. The V call is TRBV6-1, the J call TRBJ2-4; TRBD1 is a possible D gene (6 bases). Trimming removed 2 bases from V and 8 bases from J, with 10 bases in between. The V gene's germline CDR1 is MNHNS and CDR2 SASEGT. CDR3 length: 13 amino acids. The CDR3 here is CASSETGLDIQYF. CDR3 sequence (DNA): TGTGCCAGCAGTGAAACAGGGCTGGACATTCAGTACTTC.

At least ten counts were recorded for this clonotype. The V call is TRBV20-1, the J call TRBJ1-5; 10 nucleotides align to TRBD1. The germline CDR1 and CDR2 sequences are DFQATT and SNEGSKA (reference sequence). This CDR3 has 14 amino acids. The V segment lost 6 bases and the J segment 7 bases; nucleotides outside the gene matches: 9. As DNA, the CDR3 is TGCAGTGCAGCGGACAGGGGGGTGGGCCAGCCCCAGCATTTT. Protein sequence: CSAADRGVGQPQHF.

This clonotype has at least ten counts. The V and J genes are TRBV18 and TRBJ2-5; no reliable D call. Per the germline V gene, CDR1 is KGHSH and CDR2 is LQKENI. CDR3 size: 15 residues. Trimming took off 3 bases at V and 4 bases at J, with 15 bases between the two ends. DNA for the CDR3: TGTGCCAGCTCACCGGGTCGAAGGGAAGGAGAGACCCAGTACTTC. It is translated as CASSPGRREGETQYF.

At least ten counts were recorded for this clonotype. The chain recombines TRBV21-1 with TRBJ2-7; TRBD1, the table's D call, was not compared with the DNA. TRBV21-1 constitutes a pseudogene. The CDR3 has 14 amino acids. DNA of the CDR3: TGTGCCAGCACCGAACCGGGACAGGACTACGAGCAGTACTTC. This sequence encodes CASTEPGQDYEQYF.

This clonotype was counted between two and nine times. The gene calls are TRBV12-3 or TRBV12-4 and TRBJ1-4; the match to TRBD1 covers 8 bases. With 4 bases clipped from V and 7 bases from J, the junction kept 11 bases outside the gene matches. This CDR3 is 16 amino acids long. The CDR3 loop is CASSSHRTGSSEKLFF. Here the CDR3 DNA reads TGTGCCAGCAGTTCCCACCGGACAGGGTCAAGTGAAAAACTGTTTTTT.

Here the CDR3 DNA reads TGTGCCAGCAGCCCGCCCGGGACAGTCACCTATGGCTACACCTTC. It translates to CASSPPGTVTYGYTF. V and J are TRBV5-8 and TRBJ1-2, with TRBD1 identical over 7 bases. Germline V gives CDR1 SGHTS, CDR2 YDEGEE. CDR3 length equals 15 residues. V lost 4 bases and J lost 4; bases outside the gene matches: 10. The variable domain in full, with the rest retrieved from reference TRBV5-8 and TRBJ1-2, is EAGVTQSPTHLIKTRGQQATLRCSPISGHTSVYWYQQALGLGLQFLLWYDEGEERNRGNFPPRFSGRQFPNYSSELNVNALELEDSALYLCASSPPGTVTYGYTFGSGTRLTVV.

This clonotype was observed a handful of times. The chain couples TRBV29-1 to TRBJ2-3; the match to TRBD2 covers 12 bases. The CDR3 is 15 amino acids. The germline V gene has CDR1 SQVTM and CDR2 ANQGSEA. V trimming: 6 bases; J trimming: 2 bases; junction bases outside the gene matches: 6. CDR3 in amino acids: CSVVTSGGPTDTQYF. The DNA for the CDR3 is TGCAGCGTCGTAACTAGCGGGGGGCCCACAGATACGCAGTATTTT.

This clonotype came up a few times. The chain's CDR3 is CSARNRDRLSYEQYF. The CDR3 DNA is TGCAGTGCTAGAAACCGGGACAGGCTGTCCTACGAGCAGTACTTC. This chain links TRBV20-1 with TRBJ2-7; 8 bases are shared with TRBD1. CDR1 and CDR2 (germline): DFQATT, SNEGSKA (reference sequence). V shed 2 bases and J 1 base; nucleotides not matched to a gene: 7. The CDR3 totals 15 residues.

This clonotype has only a few counts. This chain uses TRBV20-1 with TRBJ2-2; 10 nucleotides agree with TRBD2. Germline V CDR1 and CDR2: DFQATT, SNEGSKA (reference sequence). The J segment lost 2 bases and the V segment lost 6 bases, leaving 6 bases of the junction unmatched. The CDR3 has 15 residues. The CDR3: CSASSGGQNTGELFF. The CDR3 nucleotides are TGCAGTGCAAGTAGCGGGGGGCAAAACACCGGGGAGCTGTTTTTT.

The chain joins TRBV20-1 to TRBJ1-4; D call uncertain. V was shortened by 1 base and J by 8 bases, with 8 bases between the two germline ends. This CDR3 region has 12 residues. Looked up from germline, CDR1 is DFQATT and CDR2 is SNEGSKA (reference sequence). CDR3 bases: TGCAGTGCTAGAGGTCGTTGGGAAAAACTGTTTTTT. Amino acids: CSARGRWEKLFF.

J is TRBJ1-3 and V is TRBV7-8; D is uncertain. Trimming pared 1 base from V and 2 bases from J, leaving 6 bases between. The V gene's germline CDR1 is SGHVS and CDR2 FQNEAQ. The CDR3 spans 14 residues. CDR3 sequence: CASSLGTAGNTIYF. CDR3 bases: TGTGCCAGCAGCTTAGGGACGGCTGGAAACACCATATATTTT.

This clonotype was observed a few times. The V call is TRBV15, the J call TRBJ2-7; D gene unclear. Trimming took off 1 base at V and 2 bases at J, with 6 bases between the two ends. Germline V gene data show CDR1 as LNHNV and CDR2 as YYDKDF (reference sequence). This CDR3 has 13 amino acids. DNA of the CDR3: TGTGCCACCAGCAGAGGTGGCCCCTACGAGCAGTACTTC. Translating gives CATSRGGPYEQYF.

This clonotype was picked up a small number of times. The chain recombines TRBV28 with TRBJ2-1; D remains unclear. The V end was cut by 8 bases, the J end by 5 bases, with 7 bases between. Germline V CDR1 and CDR2: MDHEN, SYDVKM. This CDR3 has 11 amino acids. CDR3 nucleotides: TGTGCCAGCTTAATGAACAATGAGCAGTTCTTC. The encoded protein is CASLMNNEQFF.

The V call is TRBV28, the J call TRBJ2-5; 8 bases match TRBD1. Germline CDR1 MDHEN, CDR2 SYDVKM. The ends lost 5 bases at V and 5 bases at J; junction bases unmatched: 4. The CDR3 is 13 amino acids. This CDR3 reads CASSRTGYETQYF. CDR3 nucleotide sequence: TGTGCCAGCAGTAGGACAGGGTATGAGACCCAGTACTTC.

This sequence joins TRBV4-1 and TRBJ2-5; 9 bases are shared with TRBD1. With 4 bases clipped from V and 4 bases from J, the junction kept 7 bases outside the gene matches. This CDR3 region has 15 residues. Germline CDR1 and CDR2: MGHRA and YSYEKL. The CDR3: CASSPPGQGRETQYF. The CDR3 DNA reads TGCGCCAGCAGCCCCCCGGGACAGGGAAGAGAGACCCAGTACTTC.

There are many counts of this clonotype. The chain combines TRBV20-1 with TRBJ1-5; 8 bases are shared with TRBD1. With 3 bases clipped from V and 2 bases from J, the junction kept 0 bases outside the gene matches. Germline CDR1 is DFQATT and CDR2 is SNEGSKA (reference sequence). This CDR3 region has 13 residues. For the CDR3, the DNA is TGCAGTGCTAGGACAGGGGGCAATCAGCCCCAGCATTTT. It translates to CSARTGGNQPQHF.

This clonotype was counted between two and nine times. The V gene is TRBV7-9, the J gene TRBJ1-6, with 12 bases aligning to TRBD1. V was pared by 5 bases and J by 14 bases, with 7 bases of the junction left unmatched. The length of the CDR3 is 14 residues. Germline V gene data show CDR1 as SEHNR and CDR2 as FQNEAQ (reference sequence). The CDR3, as DNA: TGTGCCAGCAGCAACCGGGACAGGGGGCGTTCCCTCCACTTT. Its protein product is CASSNRDRGRSLHF.

The chain links TRBV6-1 to TRBJ1-6; maybe TRBD1 (5 bases). The CDR3 length is 22 residues. Germline V gene lookup returns CDR1 MNHNS and CDR2 SASEGT. The V end was cut by 3 bases, the J end by 5 bases, with 32 bases between. The CDR3 sequence: CASSDVPIWWGYTPLNNSPLHF. The CDR3 nucleotides read TGTGCCAGCAGTGATGTACCGATATGGTGGGGGTATACCCCCCTCAATAATTCACCCCTCCACTTT.

This clonotype came up many times. The genes are TRBV7-2 and TRBJ2-3; D is perhaps TRBD2 (5 bases). The CDR3 length is 17 residues. The ends were cut back, 2 bases at V and 3 bases at J, with 18 bases in the middle. In germline, CDR1 is SGHTA, CDR2 FQGNSA. The CDR3 nucleotides are TGTGCCAGCAGCTTATTGGGTAGCGCCGAGAGGACAGATACGCAGTATTTT. It codes for CASSLLGSAERTDTQYF. Full variable domain (missing parts from reference TRBV7-2 and TRBJ2-3): GAGVSQSPSNKVTEKGKDVELRCDPISGHTALYWYRQSLGQGLEFLIYFQGNSAPDKSGLPSDRFSAERTGGSVSTLTIQRTQQEDSAVYLCASSLLGSAERTDTQYFGPGTRLTVL.

This chain joins TRBV9 and TRBJ1-2; no clear D gene. Germline lookup yields CDR1 SGDLS and CDR2 YYNGEE. The CDR3 loop spans 14 amino acids. Trimming removed 0 bases at V and 2 bases at J, with 8 bases between. The CDR3, as DNA: TGTGCCAGCAGCGTAGGCGCGGAGAACTATGGCTACACCTTC. As protein: CASSVGAENYGYTF. Together with reference TRBV9 and TRBJ1-2, the CDR3 gives the full variable domain: DSGVTQTPKHLITATGQRVTLRCSPRSGDLSVYWYQQSLDQGLQFLIQYYNGEERAKGNILERFSAQQFPDLHSELNLSSLELGDSALYFCASSVGAENYGYTFGSGTRLTVV.

This clonotype showed up just a few times. The rearrangement links TRBV6-2 or TRBV6-3 to TRBJ2-7, with no clear D. The CDR3 runs to 13 residues. Germline assignment: CDR1 MNHEY and CDR2 SVGEGT. Trimming left V 0 bases short and J 3 bases short, with 6 bases between. Written as DNA, the CDR3 is TGTGCCAGCAGTTACTCGAGAGTCTACGAGCAGTACTTC. Amino acids: CASSYSRVYEQYF.